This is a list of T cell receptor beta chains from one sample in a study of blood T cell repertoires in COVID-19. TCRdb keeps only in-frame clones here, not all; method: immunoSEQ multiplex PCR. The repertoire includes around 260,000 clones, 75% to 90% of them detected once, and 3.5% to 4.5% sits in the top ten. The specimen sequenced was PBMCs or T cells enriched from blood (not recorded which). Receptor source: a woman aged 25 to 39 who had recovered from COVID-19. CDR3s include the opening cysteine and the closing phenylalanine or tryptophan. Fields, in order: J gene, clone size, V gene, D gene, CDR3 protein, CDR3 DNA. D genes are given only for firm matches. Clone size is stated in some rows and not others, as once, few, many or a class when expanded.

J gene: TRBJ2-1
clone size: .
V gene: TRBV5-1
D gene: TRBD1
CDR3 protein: CASSRGDRYNEQFF
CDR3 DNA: TGCGCCAGCTCCCGAGGGGACAGATACAATGAGCAGTTCTTC

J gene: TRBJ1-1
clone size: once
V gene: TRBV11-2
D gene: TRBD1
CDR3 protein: CASSSTGAEAFF
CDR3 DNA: TGTGCCAGCAGCTCGACAGGGGCGGAAGCTTTCTTT

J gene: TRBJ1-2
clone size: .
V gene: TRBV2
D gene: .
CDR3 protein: CASSADEGGYTF
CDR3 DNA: TGTGCCAGCAGTGCGGACGAGGGTGGCTACACCTTC

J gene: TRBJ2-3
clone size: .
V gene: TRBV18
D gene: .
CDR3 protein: CASATGTDTQYF
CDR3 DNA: TGTGCCAGCGCGACAGGCACAGATACGCAGTATTTT

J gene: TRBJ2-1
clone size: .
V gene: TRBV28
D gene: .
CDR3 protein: CASSSPSGSGEQFF
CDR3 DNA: TGTGCCAGCAGTTCCCCCTCAGGGTCAGGTGAGCAGTTCTTC

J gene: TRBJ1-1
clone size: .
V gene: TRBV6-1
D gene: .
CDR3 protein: CASSEVGGFEAFF
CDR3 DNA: TGTGCCAGCAGTGAAGTGGGCGGGTTCGAAGCTTTCTTT

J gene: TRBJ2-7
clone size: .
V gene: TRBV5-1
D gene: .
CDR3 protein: CASSLQGGSYEQYF
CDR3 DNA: TGCGCCAGCAGCTTGCAAGGGGGCTCCTACGAGCAGTACTTC

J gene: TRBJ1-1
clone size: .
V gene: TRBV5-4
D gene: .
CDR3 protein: CASSLPRVRDTEAFF
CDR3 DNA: TGTGCCAGCAGCTTGCCTCGAGTCAGGGATACTGAAGCTTTCTTT

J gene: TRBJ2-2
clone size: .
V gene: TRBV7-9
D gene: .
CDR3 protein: CASRSPGITGELFF
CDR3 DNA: TGTGCCAGCAGATCACCCGGGATCACCGGGGAGCTGTTTTTT

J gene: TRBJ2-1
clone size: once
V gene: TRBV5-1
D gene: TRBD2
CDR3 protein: CASSLAGGGNEQFF
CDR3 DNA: TGCGCCAGCAGCCTGGCGGGAGGGGGAAATGAGCAGTTCTTC

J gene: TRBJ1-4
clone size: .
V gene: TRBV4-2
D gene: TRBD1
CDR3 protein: CASSQEGQAGRKLFF
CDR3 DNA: TGTGCCAGCAGCCAAGAGGGACAGGCTGGGAGAAAACTGTTTTTT

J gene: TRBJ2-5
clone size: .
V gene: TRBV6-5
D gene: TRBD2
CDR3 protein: CASSYSTSGETQYF
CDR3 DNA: TGTGCCAGCAGTTACTCGACTAGCGGAGAGACCCAGTACTTC

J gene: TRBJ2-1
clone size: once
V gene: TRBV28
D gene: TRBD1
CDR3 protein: CASSWIVSGQGINEQFF
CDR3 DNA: TGTGCCAGCAGTTGGATCGTTAGTGGACAGGGGATTAATGAGCAGTTCTTC